Listed here are 14 T cell receptor beta chains from one sample, sequenced in a study of type 1 regulatory T cells. TCRdb redid the calling of the reads with MiXCR, one entry per CDR3 protein. The top ten hold 2% to 2.5% of the sample, which has some 100,000 distinct CDR3 sequences, roughly a third seen once. Source material: CD4+ T cells, either the whole sample or a sorted fraction (not recorded which). The source of these receptors is a human donor in good health.

The sample holds a few counts of this clonotype. The V and J genes are TRBV19 and TRBJ1-1, with a weak D call TRBD1 (6 bases). The germline V gene has CDR1 LNHDA and CDR2 SQIVND (reference sequence). Trimming pared 3 bases from V and 3 bases from J, leaving 14 bases between. CDR3 length: 15 residues. The CDR3 sequence: CASSIAGASDTEAFF. CDR3 nucleotide sequence: TGTGCCAGTAGTATCGCGGGGGCGAGCGACACTGAAGCTTTCTTT.

There are a few counts of this clonotype. This chain links TRBV30 with TRBJ2-5, with a tentative D call TRBD2 (5 bases). The germline gives CDR1 GTSNPN, CDR2 SVGIG (reference sequence). The CDR3 covers 13 residues. V dropped 1 base and J dropped 1 base, with 7 bases sitting between them. CDR3 protein: CAWSAGTQETQYF. For the CDR3, the DNA is TGTGCCTGGAGTGCGGGAACCCAAGAGACCCAGTACTTC.

The chain joins TRBV7-8 to TRBJ2-1; D gene unclear. The CDR3 totals 12 residues. The germline V gene encodes CDR1 SGHVS and CDR2 FQNEAQ. The V gene lost 2 bases and the J gene lost 14 bases, with 13 bases spanning the gap. CDR3 nucleotide sequence: TGTGCCAGCAGCTTAAATTCGGACCTTAAGTTCTTC. It is translated as CASSLNSDLKFF.

This chain links TRBV9 with TRBJ1-2, with D unresolved. With 1 base removed from V and 0 bases from J, the gap between germline ends came to 10 bases. CDR3 length: 15 amino acids. In germline, CDR1 is SGDLS, CDR2 YYNGEE. The CDR3 DNA reads as TGTGCCAGCAGCGTAATAACAGCGACTAACTATGGCTACACCTTC. It is translated as CASSVITATNYGYTF.

In its sample, this clonotype was seen a few times. The chain uses TRBV3-1 and TRBJ2-7, with 10 bases fitting TRBD2. The CDR3 contains 14 residues. Losses at the gene ends were 5 bases for V and 3 bases for J; bases not matched to a gene: 4. Germline V gives CDR1 LGHDT, CDR2 YNNKEL (reference sequence). CDR3 sequence (DNA): TGTGCCAGCAGCTCTCGGACTAGCGGCTACGAGCAGTACTTC. It encodes CASSSRTSGYEQYF.

The sample holds one count of this clonotype. The CDR3 DNA reads as TGCGCCAGCAGCCTTACAGGGGCTGAAAAACTGTTTTTT. Its protein is CASSLTGAEKLFF. V is TRBV4-1 and J is TRBJ1-4, with 7 positions matching TRBD1. After removal of 4 bases from V and 7 bases from J, the junction contained 3 bases not matched to a gene. From germline, CDR1 is MGHRA and CDR2 YSYEKL. CDR3 size: 13 residues.

This sequence joins TRBV7-8 and TRBJ1-5; 7 bases are a match to TRBD1. Germline V gene lookup returns CDR1 SGHVS and CDR2 FQNEAQ. V shed 3 bases, J shed 4 bases, and the junction held 9 bases outside the gene matches. The CDR3 loop spans 16 amino acids. The CDR3 spells CASSFRGAATNQPQHF. For the CDR3, the DNA is TGTGCCAGCAGCTTCAGGGGGGCAGCCACTAATCAGCCCCAGCATTTT.

There are a few counts of this clonotype. The chain combines TRBV11-2 with TRBJ2-3, with D unclear. The germline CDR1 and CDR2 sequences are SGHAT and FQNNGV. This CDR3 spans 16 amino acids. V lost 3 bases and J lost 0, with 13 bases in between. The CDR3 region is CASSLRSTVSTDTQYF. CDR3 nucleotides: TGTGCCAGCAGCTTGCGTTCCACGGTCAGCACAGATACGCAGTATTTT.

The chain has TRBV7-2 and TRBJ1-2; D might be TRBD1 (5 bases). The CDR3 is made up of 13 amino acids. Trimming took off 1 base at V and 6 bases at J, with 9 bases between the two ends. Germline assignment: CDR1 SGHTA and CDR2 FQGNSA. The CDR3 DNA reads as TGTGCCAGCAGCTTAGGAGGGGTTGATGGCTACACCTTC. Translated, it gives CASSLGGVDGYTF.

V usage is TRBV18 and J usage is TRBJ2-2, with unresolved D. Germline V gene lookup returns CDR1 KGHSH and CDR2 LQKENI. V dropped 1 base and J dropped 8 bases, with 11 bases sitting between them. CDR3 size: 14 residues. The CDR3 spells CASSPRLPPGELFF. CDR3 coding DNA: TGTGCCAGCTCACCACGTCTTCCGCCTGGGGAGCTGTTTTTT.

This chain uses TRBV7-9 with TRBJ1-2; D is perhaps TRBD1 (5 bases). The V gene's germline CDR1 is SEHNR and CDR2 FQNEAQ (reference sequence). This CDR3 contains 15 residues. V lost 6 bases and J lost 8, with 22 bases in between. CDR3 bases: TGTGCCAGCAGACATGGACAATCCGAAGCGGGCGGCTACACCTTC. Protein: CASRHGQSEAGGYTF.

The rearrangement joins TRBV7-9 to TRBJ2-5, with D uncertain. The CDR3 extends over 13 amino acids. The V and J ends lost 10 bases and 4 bases respectively, with 16 bases between them. Germline CDR1 and CDR2: SEHNR and FQNEAQ (reference sequence). The CDR3 sequence: CATGDWATETQYF. CDR3 DNA sequence: TGTGCCACAGGAGATTGGGCGACAGAGACCCAGTACTTC.

V gene TRBV7-2 combines with J gene TRBJ2-1; weak D call: TRBD2 (6 bases). The V end lost 1 base, the J end lost 7 bases, and 14 bases lay between the germline ends. There are 15 residues in the CDR3. Germline V CDR1 and CDR2: SGHTA, FQGNSA. In DNA, the CDR3 is TGTGCCAGCAGCTTAGGGCCCCTGGGGAGGAATGAGCAGTTCTTC. It specifies CASSLGPLGRNEQFF. Using reference TRBV7-2 and TRBJ2-1 for the parts outside the CDR3, the full variable domain is GAGVSQSPSNKVTEKGKDVELRCDPISGHTALYWYRQSLGQGLEFLIYFQGNSAPDKSGLPSDRFSAERTGGSVSTLTIQRTQQEDSAVYLCASSLGPLGRNEQFFGPGTRLTVL.

This clonotype turned up a few times. V gene TRBV29-1 combines with J gene TRBJ2-3; 15 bases fit TRBD2. The CDR3 totals 15 residues. The germline V gene encodes CDR1 SQVTM and CDR2 ANQGSEA. J was trimmed by 3 bases and V by 6 bases; bases with no gene match: 4. The CDR3 sequence: CSVTGLAGGTDTQYF. CDR3 in DNA: TGCAGCGTAACAGGACTAGCGGGAGGGACAGATACGCAGTATTTT.